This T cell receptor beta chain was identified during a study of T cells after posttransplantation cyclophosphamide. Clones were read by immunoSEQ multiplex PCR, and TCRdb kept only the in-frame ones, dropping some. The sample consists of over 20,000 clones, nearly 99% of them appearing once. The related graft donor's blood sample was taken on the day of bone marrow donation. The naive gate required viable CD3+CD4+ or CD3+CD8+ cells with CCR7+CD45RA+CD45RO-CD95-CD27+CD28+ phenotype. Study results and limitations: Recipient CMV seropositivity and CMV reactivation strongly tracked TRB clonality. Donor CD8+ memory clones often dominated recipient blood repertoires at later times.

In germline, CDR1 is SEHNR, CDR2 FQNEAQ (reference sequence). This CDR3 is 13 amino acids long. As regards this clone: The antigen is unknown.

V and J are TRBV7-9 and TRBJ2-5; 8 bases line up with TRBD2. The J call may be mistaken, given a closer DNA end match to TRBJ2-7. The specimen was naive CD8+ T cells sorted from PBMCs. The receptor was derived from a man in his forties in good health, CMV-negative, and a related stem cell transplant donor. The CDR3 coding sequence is TGTGCCAGCAGCGCAGCGGGGGCCTACGAGCAGTACTTC. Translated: CASSAAGAYEQYF.